This T cell receptor beta chain was profiled in a study of cytomegalovirus exposure and HLA in healthy donors. Across the study: In an earlier analysis, 95 million to 140 million unique TCR beta sequences were found from 150 million to 200 million T cells.

Germline loops: CDR1 SGHDT, CDR2 YYEEEE. This CDR3 has 15 residues. With 1 base removed from V and 5 bases from J, the gap between germline ends came to 16 bases. With 60 Vbeta and 13 Jbeta primers, the PCR was carried out. The assay was immunoSEQ multiplex PCR, and TCRdb's table has in-frame clones only and misses some. The sample shows under 130,000 clones, about four fifths of them seen only once. As concerns this clone: Its specificity is not known.

Study-level results: In a later analysis, an Asian-associated ancestry cluster reportedly showed fewer N-insertions than the roughly 700-donor mean. According to an earlier analysis, most TCR beta V segments yielded productive rearrangements about 90% or about 30% of the time. By HLA locus, TCR association rates varied in a later analysis, with DRB1 showing the most and HLA-C the fewest.

Material for sequencing was PBMCs. The sequence derives from a man in his forties in good health and CMV-seronegative. The rearrangement joins TRBV5-6 to TRBJ2-7; unclear D gene. The CDR3 DNA follows: TGTGCCAGCAGCTTGCTTGGGCCCAGAGACGACGAGCAGTACTTC. It codes for CASSLLGPRDDEQYF.